This record looks at one T cell receptor beta chain sequence and its context. This specimen belongs to a study of early T cells in non-severe SARS-CoV-2 infection. Study summary: Bulk RNA isolated from unsorted whole blood underwent sequencing; chains were not paired.

V shed 0 bases and J 1 base; nucleotides not matched to a gene: 7. The germline CDR1 and CDR2 sequences are LGHDT and YNNKEL (reference sequence). The CDR3 totals 17 residues. TCRdb ran MiXCR on the 5' RACE reads and lists one entry per CDR3 protein. Of 55,000 to 80,000 distinct CDR3 sequences listed, roughly 10% are singletons. Sequencing used whole blood. The TCR originated in an adult who was a healthcare worker with PCR-confirmed SARS-CoV-2 infection or an uninfected control (not recorded which). The chain joins TRBV3-1 to TRBJ2-5; 8 bases are shared with TRBD2. The CDR3 here is CASSQDWSGGLQETQYF. In nucleotides, the CDR3 is TGTGCCAGCAGCCAAGATTGGAGCGGGGGCCTCCAAGAGACCCAGTACTTC.